This T cell receptor (beta chain) emerged from a study of control samples from healthy donors and cancer patients. The method was immunoSEQ multiplex PCR; TCRdb's version includes in-frame clones alone and lacks a portion of them. In the table there are approximately 150,000 clones, around 94% of which are singletons. There are 14 residues in the CDR3. CDR1 and CDR2 (germline): LGHNA, YNFKEQ. Trimming pared 4 bases from V and 2 bases from J, leaving 9 bases between. Sequencing was carried out using PBMCs. V and J are TRBV4-2 and TRBJ2-4; D is unclear. This TCR was recovered from a man aged 55 to 70 with colorectal cancer. CDR3 residues: CASSPPATKNIQYF. The CDR3 DNA sequence: TGTGCCAGCAGCCCCCCGGCCACCAAAAACATTCAGTACTTC.